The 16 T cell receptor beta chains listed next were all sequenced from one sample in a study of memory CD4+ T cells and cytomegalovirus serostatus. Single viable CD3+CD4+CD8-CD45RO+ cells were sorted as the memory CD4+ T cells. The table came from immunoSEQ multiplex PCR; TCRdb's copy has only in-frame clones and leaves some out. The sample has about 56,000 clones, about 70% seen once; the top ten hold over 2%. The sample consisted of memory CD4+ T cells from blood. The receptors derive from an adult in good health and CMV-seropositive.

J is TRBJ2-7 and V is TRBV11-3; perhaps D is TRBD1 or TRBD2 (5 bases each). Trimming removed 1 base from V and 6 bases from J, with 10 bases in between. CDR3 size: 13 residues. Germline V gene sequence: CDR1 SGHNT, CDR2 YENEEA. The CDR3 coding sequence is TGTGCCAGCAGCTTAGTTGAGGGGCGCGAGCAGTACGTC. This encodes CASSLVEGREQYV.

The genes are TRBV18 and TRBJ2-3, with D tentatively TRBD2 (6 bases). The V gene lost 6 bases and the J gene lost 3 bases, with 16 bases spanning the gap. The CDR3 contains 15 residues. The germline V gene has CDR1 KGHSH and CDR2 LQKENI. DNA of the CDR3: TGTGCCAGCTCCCCGGTTGGGGGGAGTACAGATACGCAGTATTTT. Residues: CASSPVGGSTDTQYF.

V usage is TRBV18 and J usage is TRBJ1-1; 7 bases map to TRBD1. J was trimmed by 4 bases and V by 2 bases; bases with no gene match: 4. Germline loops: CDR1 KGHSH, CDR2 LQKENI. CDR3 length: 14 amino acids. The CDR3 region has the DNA TGTGCCAGCTCACCAGCAGGGGGAATCACTGAAGCTTTCTTT. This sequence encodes CASSPAGGITEAFF. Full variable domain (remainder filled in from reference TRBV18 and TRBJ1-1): NAGVMQNPRHLVRRRGQEARLRCSPMKGHSHVYWYRQLPEEGLKFMVYLQKENIIDESGMPKERFSAEFPKEGPSILRIQQVVRGDSAAYFCASSPAGGITEAFFGQGTRLTVV.

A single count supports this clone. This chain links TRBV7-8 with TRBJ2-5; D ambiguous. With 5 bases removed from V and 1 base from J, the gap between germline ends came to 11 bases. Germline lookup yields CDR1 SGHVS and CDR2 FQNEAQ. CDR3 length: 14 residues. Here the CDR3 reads CASSPLRRQETQYF. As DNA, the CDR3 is TGTGCCAGCAGCCCCCTTCGGCGCCAAGAGACCCAGTACTTC.

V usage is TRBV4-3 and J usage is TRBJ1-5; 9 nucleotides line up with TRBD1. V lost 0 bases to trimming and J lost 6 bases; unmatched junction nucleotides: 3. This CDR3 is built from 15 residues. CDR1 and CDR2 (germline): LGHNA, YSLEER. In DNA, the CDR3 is TGCGCCAGCAGCCAAGAAGGGACAGGGACTCAGCCCCAGCATTTT. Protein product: CASSQEGTGTQPQHF.

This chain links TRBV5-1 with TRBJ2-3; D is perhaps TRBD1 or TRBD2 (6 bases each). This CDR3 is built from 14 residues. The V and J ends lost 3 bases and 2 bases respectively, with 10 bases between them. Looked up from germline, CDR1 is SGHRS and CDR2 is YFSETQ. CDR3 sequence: CASSSRGLTDTQYF. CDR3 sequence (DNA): TGCGCCAGCAGCTCCAGGGGACTCACAGATACGCAGTATTTT.

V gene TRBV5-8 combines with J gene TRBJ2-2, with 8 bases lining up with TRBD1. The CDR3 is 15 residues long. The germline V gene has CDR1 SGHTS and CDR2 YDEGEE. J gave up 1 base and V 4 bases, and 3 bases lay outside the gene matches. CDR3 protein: CASSKGQVNTGELFF. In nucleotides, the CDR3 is TGTGCCAGCAGCAAGGGACAGGTGAACACCGGGGAGCTGTTTTTT.

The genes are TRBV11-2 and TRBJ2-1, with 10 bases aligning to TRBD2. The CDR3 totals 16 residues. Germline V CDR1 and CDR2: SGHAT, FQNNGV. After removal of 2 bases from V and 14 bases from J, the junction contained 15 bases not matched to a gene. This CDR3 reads CASSLSSQREGLKEFF. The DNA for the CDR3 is TGTGCCAGCAGCTTATCGTCCCAGCGGGAGGGCCTTAAGGAGTTCTTC.

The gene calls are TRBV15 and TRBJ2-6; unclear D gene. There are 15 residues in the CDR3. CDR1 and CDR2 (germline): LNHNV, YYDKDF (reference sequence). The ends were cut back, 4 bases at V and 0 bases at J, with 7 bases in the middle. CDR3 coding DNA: TGTGCCACCAGCATTAGGACCTCTGGGGCCAACGTCCTGACTTTC. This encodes CATSIRTSGANVLTF.

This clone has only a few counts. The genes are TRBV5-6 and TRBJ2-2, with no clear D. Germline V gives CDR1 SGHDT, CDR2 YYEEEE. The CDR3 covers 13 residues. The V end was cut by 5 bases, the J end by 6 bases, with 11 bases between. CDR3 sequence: CASRLLEAGELFF. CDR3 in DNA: TGTGCCAGCAGGTTACTTGAAGCCGGGGAGCTGTTTTTT.

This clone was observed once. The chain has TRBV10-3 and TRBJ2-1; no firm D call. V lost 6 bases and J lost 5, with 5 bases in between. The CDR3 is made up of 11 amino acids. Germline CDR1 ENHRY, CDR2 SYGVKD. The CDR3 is CAIRSDNEQFF. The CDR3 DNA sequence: TGTGCCATCAGGTCGGACAATGAGCAGTTCTTC.

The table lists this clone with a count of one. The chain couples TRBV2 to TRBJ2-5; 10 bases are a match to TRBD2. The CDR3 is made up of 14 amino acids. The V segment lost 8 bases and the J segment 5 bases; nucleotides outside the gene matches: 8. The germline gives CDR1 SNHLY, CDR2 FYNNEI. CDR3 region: CASLVEREGETQYF. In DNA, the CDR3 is TGTGCCAGCCTCGTAGAGCGGGAGGGTGAGACCCAGTACTTC.

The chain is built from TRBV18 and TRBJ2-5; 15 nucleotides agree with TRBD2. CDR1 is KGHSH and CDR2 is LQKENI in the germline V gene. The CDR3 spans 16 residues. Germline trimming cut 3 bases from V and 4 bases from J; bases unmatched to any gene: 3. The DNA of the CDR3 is TGTGCCAGCTCACCTCCGGGACTAGCGGGAGGAGAGACCCAGTACTTC. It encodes CASSPPGLAGGETQYF.

CDR3 loop: CASSRNPSTEAFF. In DNA form, the CDR3 reads TGTGCCAGCAGCCGTAACCCCTCCACTGAAGCTTTCTTT. The gene calls are TRBV7-6 and TRBJ1-1; D gene ambiguous. V was clipped by 5 bases and J by 4 bases, with 11 bases between them. The CDR3 is 13 amino acids. CDR1 is SGHVS, CDR2 FNYEAQ, per germline.

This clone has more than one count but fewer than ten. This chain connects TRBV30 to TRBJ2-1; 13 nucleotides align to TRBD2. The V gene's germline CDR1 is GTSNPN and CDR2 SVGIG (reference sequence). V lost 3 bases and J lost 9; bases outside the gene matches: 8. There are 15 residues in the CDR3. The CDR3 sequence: CAWSEGLAGLFEQFF. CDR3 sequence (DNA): TGTGCCTGGAGCGAGGGACTAGCGGGATTATTTGAGCAGTTCTTC.

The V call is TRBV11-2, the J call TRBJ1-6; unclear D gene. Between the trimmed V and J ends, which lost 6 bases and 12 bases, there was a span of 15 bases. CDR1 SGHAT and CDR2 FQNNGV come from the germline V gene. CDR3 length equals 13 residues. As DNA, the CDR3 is TGTGCCAGCAGACCGAACTTCCCCCTACCCCTCCACTTT. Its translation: CASRPNFPLPLHF. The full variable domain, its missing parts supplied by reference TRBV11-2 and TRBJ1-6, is EAGVAQSPRYKIIEKRQSVAFWCNPISGHATLYWYQQILGQGPKLLIQFQNNGVVDDSQLPKDRFSAERLKGVDSTLKIQPAKLEDSAVYLCASRPNFPLPLHFGNGTRLTVT.